This T cell receptor (beta chain) appears in the sequencing data of a study of beta chain features in type 1 diabetes. From germline, CDR1 is SGHTA and CDR2 FQGTGA. V shed 5 bases and J 6 bases; nucleotides not matched to a gene: 7. This CDR3 is built from 14 residues. This clone was counted between two and nine times. Isolated RNA was reverse transcribed in full, so expressed TCRB transcripts were sequenced. Mean read depth for naive, central memory and regulatory T cell samples was 3.5 million to 4.5 million reads. Profiling relied on immunoSEQ multiplex PCR, and the TCRdb table lists in-frame clones only, not all of them. The sample lists 310,000 or so clones, 8% to 13% seen once, with about 0.014% in the top ten.

The sample was naive CD4+ T cells from blood. The rearrangement uses TRBV7-3 and TRBJ2-3; TRBD1 aligns across 8 bases. The receptor was isolated from a woman younger than 45 in good health. In nucleotides, the CDR3 is TGTGCCAGCAGCCAGGGACAGGAGGCGGATACGCAGTATTTT. Protein sequence: CASSQGQEADTQYF.